The next 30 T cell receptor beta chains were all read from a single sample in a study of PD-L1 blockade in urothelial cancer. As for time point: pretreatment peripheral blood. This table comes from immunoSEQ multiplex PCR, and its TCRdb copy is limited to in-frame clones, with some not included. There are 85,000 to 100,000 clones in the sample; around 90% occur only once, and about 2% lies in the top ten. The material was PBMCs, obtained around atezolizumab (anti-PD-L1) treatment. Receptors originate from a man between 60 and 75 years old with urothelial cancer.

V and J are TRBV30 and TRBJ2-5, with D maybe TRBD2 (7 bases). Germline CDR1 reads GTSNPN; CDR2 reads SVGIG (reference sequence). Trimming removed 5 bases at V and 5 bases at J, with 21 bases between. The CDR3 is 15 residues long. The CDR3 region is CAWGGFGLDRETQYF. Here the CDR3 DNA reads TGTGCCTGGGGGGGCTTTGGACTAGACCGGGAGACCCAGTACTTC.

This clone was seen once. DNA of the CDR3: TGCGCCAGCAGCACGCATCCAACTAGTAATGAGCAGTTCTTC. It is translated as CASSTHPTSNEQFF. The chain carries TRBV5-1 and TRBJ2-1, with D perhaps TRBD2 (5 bases). Trimming stripped 4 bases from V and 7 bases from J, with 15 bases between. The CDR3 totals 14 residues. Germline loops: CDR1 SGHRS, CDR2 YFSETQ. The variable domain in full, with the rest retrieved from reference TRBV5-1 and TRBJ2-1, is KAGVTQTPRYLIKTRGQQVTLSCSPISGHRSVSWYQQTPGQGLQFLFEYFSETQRNKGNFPGRFSGRQFSNSRSEMNVSTLELGDSALYLCASSTHPTSNEQFFGPGTRLTVL.

The V and J genes are TRBV9 and TRBJ2-7; D might be TRBD2 (5 bases). The CDR3 runs 15 residues. V was cut by 0 bases and J by 0 bases, with 10 bases left in between. Per germline, CDR1 SGDLS and CDR2 YYNGEE. CDR3 sequence: CASSVALGSSYEQYF. The CDR3 DNA is TGTGCCAGCAGCGTAGCTCTGGGGAGCTCCTACGAGCAGTACTTC.

The rearrangement links TRBV10-3 to TRBJ2-7; 8 bases are shared with TRBD1. The CDR3 is 15 amino acids. The germline V gene has CDR1 ENHRY and CDR2 SYGVKD. After removal of 6 bases from V and 0 bases from J, the junction contained 7 bases not matched to a gene. This chain's CDR3 is CAIRSDRVSSYEQYF. The DNA of the CDR3 is TGTGCCATCAGATCGGACAGGGTGAGCTCCTACGAGCAGTACTTC.

The chain combines TRBV7-6 with TRBJ1-3, with TRBD1 matching 10 bases. This CDR3 is built from 16 residues. V was pared by 1 base and J by 0 bases, with 0 bases of the junction left unmatched. Germline lookup yields CDR1 SGHVS and CDR2 FNYEAQ. The CDR3 sequence: CASSLGQGASGNTIYF. The CDR3 bases are TGTGCCAGCAGCTTAGGACAGGGGGCCTCTGGAAACACCATATATTTT.

CDR3 coding DNA: TGTGCCAGTAGTATAGCCGGGACTAGCGGGAGTATTAGCAATGAGCAGTTCTTC. This translates into CASSIAGTSGSISNEQFF. V gene TRBV19 combines with J gene TRBJ2-1; 14 bases are shared with TRBD2. With V trimmed by 1 base and J by 6 bases, 8 bases remained unmatched. The germline V gene has CDR1 LNHDA and CDR2 SQIVND (reference sequence). The CDR3 has 18 residues.

V gene TRBV7-3 combines with J gene TRBJ2-1, with 11 bases lining up with TRBD2. After removal of 5 bases from V and 7 bases from J, the junction contained 7 bases not matched to a gene. The CDR3 has 15 residues. The germline V gene has CDR1 SGHTA and CDR2 FQGTGA. The CDR3 protein is CASSLRLAGQNEQFF. The CDR3 coding sequence is TGTGCCAGCAGCCTCAGACTAGCGGGACAAAATGAGCAGTTCTTC.

This chain connects TRBV7-2 to TRBJ1-1, with 8 bases identical to TRBD1. CDR1 SGHTA and CDR2 FQGNSA come from the germline V gene. This CDR3 has 14 amino acids. After removal of 5 bases from V and 5 bases from J, the junction contained 7 bases not matched to a gene. The CDR3 DNA sequence: TGTGCCAGCAGCGGACAGGGTTCATCGACTGAAGCTTTCTTT. This codes for CASSGQGSSTEAFF.

The rearrangement joins TRBV11-3 to TRBJ1-6; the match to TRBD1 covers 10 bases. Unmatched junction bases numbered 11, after V lost 2 bases and J lost 7 bases. The germline gives CDR1 SGHNT, CDR2 YENEEA. The length of the CDR3 is 18 residues. The CDR3 here is CASSLSTFGQGENSPLHF. The CDR3 DNA reads TGTGCCAGCAGCTTATCTACGTTCGGACAGGGGGAGAATTCACCCCTCCACTTT.

The gene calls are TRBV19 and TRBJ2-3; TRBD2 is a possible D gene (6 bases). Germline V gene sequence: CDR1 LNHDA, CDR2 SQIVND (reference sequence). The CDR3 extends over 15 amino acids. Trimming pared 7 bases from V and 0 bases from J, leaving 14 bases between. CDR3 DNA sequence: TGTGCCAGTACGCCACGGGACTCAAGCACAGATACGCAGTATTTT. This encodes CASTPRDSSTDTQYF.

This sequence joins TRBV5-1 and TRBJ2-3; D is uncertain. The ends were cut back, 3 bases at V and 3 bases at J, with 11 bases in the middle. The germline V gene encodes CDR1 SGHRS and CDR2 YFSETQ. This CDR3 is 14 amino acids long. The CDR3 spells CASSSGTATDTQYF. The CDR3 bases are TGCGCCAGCAGCTCCGGAACAGCAACAGATACGCAGTATTTT.

The chain's CDR3 is CASAVRTTPYEQYF. CDR3 nucleotide sequence: TGTGCCAGTGCAGTTCGGACAACTCCCTACGAGCAGTACTTC. The chain employs TRBV19 and TRBJ2-7; tentative D call: TRBD1 (5 bases). Germline loops: CDR1 LNHDA, CDR2 SQIVND (reference sequence). The CDR3 spans 14 residues. V was pared by 8 bases and J by 2 bases, with 16 bases between.

This clone has just one count. J is TRBJ2-5 and V is TRBV23-1, with 9 bases aligning to TRBD2. TRBV23-1 is identified as an open reading frame with a role that is uncertain. J gave up 2 bases and V 7 bases, and 5 bases lay outside the gene matches. The CDR3 is 14 amino acids. CDR3 sequence: CASIRGGGQETQYF. The CDR3 nucleotides are TGCGCCAGCATCCGCGGGGGGGGACAAGAGACCCAGTACTTC.

The rearrangement links TRBV19 to TRBJ1-2; D not resolved. There are 13 residues in the CDR3. CDR1 LNHDA and CDR2 SQIVND come from the germline V gene (reference sequence). V shed 1 base and J shed 3 bases, with 6 bases lying between them. The CDR3: CASSIGQYYGYTF. CDR3 DNA sequence: TGTGCCAGTAGTATAGGGCAATACTATGGCTACACCTTC.

The chain couples TRBV30 to TRBJ2-3; a weak D match, TRBD1 (6 bases). The CDR3 spans 15 residues. Deletions cut 5 bases from V and 2 bases from J, with 17 bases between. Per the germline V gene, CDR1 is GTSNPN and CDR2 is SVGIG (reference sequence). DNA of the CDR3: TGTGCCTGGGATAGGGACACCCAATTCACAGATACGCAGTATTTT. Its protein product is CAWDRDTQFTDTQYF.

This sequence joins TRBV10-3 and TRBJ2-1, with 11 bases fitting TRBD2. The CDR3 is 17 amino acids. Germline CDR1 ENHRY, CDR2 SYGVKD. With V trimmed by 2 bases and J by 8 bases, 11 bases remained unmatched. DNA of the CDR3: TGTGCCATCAGTGAGACCCCTAGCGGGGGGTACTCCCATGAGCAGTTCTTC. This encodes CAISETPSGGYSHEQFF.

This chain joins TRBV27 and TRBJ2-3, with 11 bases aligning to TRBD2. CDR1 and CDR2 (germline): MNHEY, SMNVEV (reference sequence). J gave up 8 bases and V 5 bases, and 12 bases lay outside the gene matches. The CDR3 runs 16 residues. The CDR3 DNA reads as TGTGCCAGCAGTCCCGATCTTAGCGGGGGGGCCGGTACGCAGTATTTT. Its protein product is CASSPDLSGGAGTQYF.

The chain employs TRBV28 and TRBJ2-7; 13 bases agree with TRBD2. The germline V gene has CDR1 MDHEN and CDR2 SYDVKM. The CDR3 length is 14 residues. V dropped 9 bases and J dropped 6; count of bases not matched to a gene: 8. CDR3 DNA: TGTGCCAGTTCTGGACTAGCGGGAGTAATCGAGCAGTACTTC. Its protein product is CASSGLAGVIEQYF.

The chain is built from TRBV9 and TRBJ2-3; D may be TRBD2 (7 bases). This CDR3 has 14 amino acids. V was shortened by 4 bases and J by 1 base, with 10 bases between the two germline ends. Germline CDR1 reads SGDLS; CDR2 reads YYNGEE. The CDR3 region is CASSQGGGTDTQYF. The CDR3 DNA sequence: TGTGCCAGCAGCCAAGGGGGGGGCACAGATACGCAGTATTTT.

The gene calls are TRBV7-3 and TRBJ2-7; D perhaps matches TRBD2 (5 bases). V was trimmed by 5 bases and J by 3 bases, leaving 8 bases between them. Germline assignment: CDR1 SGHTA and CDR2 FQGTGA. CDR3 size: 12 residues. The DNA for the CDR3 is TGTGCCAGCAGCCCCGGAGGCTACGAGCAGTACTTC. Protein product: CASSPGGYEQYF. Full variable domain (remainder filled in from reference TRBV7-3 and TRBJ2-7): GAGVSQTPSNKVTEKGKYVELRCDPISGHTALYWYRQSLGQGPEFLIYFQGTGAADDSGLPNDRFFAVRPEGSVSTLKIQRTERGDSAVYLCASSPGGYEQYFGPGTRLTVT.

This rearrangement joins TRBV28 to TRBJ2-2, with 8 bases that match TRBD1. The CDR3 has 14 amino acids. The germline V gene has CDR1 MDHEN and CDR2 SYDVKM. V lost 5 bases to trimming and J lost 8 bases; unmatched junction nucleotides: 7. CDR3 protein: CASSRQGYGGELFF. In nucleotides, the CDR3 is TGTGCCAGCAGTCGACAGGGGTACGGGGGGGAGCTGTTTTTT.

The chain is built from TRBV6-1 and TRBJ1-5; 11 bases fit TRBD1. Germline CDR1 MNHNS, CDR2 SASEGT. The CDR3 is 14 residues long. Germline trimming cut 7 bases from V and 7 bases from J; bases unmatched to any gene: 6. CDR3: CASISGQGGQPQHF. CDR3 bases: TGTGCCAGCATTTCGGGACAGGGGGGACAGCCCCAGCATTTT.

In DNA form, the CDR3 reads TGTGCCAGCAGCGTAGGATTTACGAGCCTAGGAAACACCATATATTTT. This translates into CASSVGFTSLGNTIYF. V gene TRBV9 combines with J gene TRBJ1-3; D gene uncertain. This CDR3 is 16 amino acids long. Germline assignment: CDR1 SGDLS and CDR2 YYNGEE. Trimming removed 0 bases from V and 4 bases from J, with 14 bases in between.

This chain links TRBV7-9 with TRBJ1-4, with 11 nucleotides matching TRBD1. The CDR3 spans 16 residues. Looked up from germline, CDR1 is SEHNR and CDR2 is FQNEAQ (reference sequence). V was pared by 3 bases and J by 7 bases, with 7 bases of the junction left unmatched. The CDR3 nucleotides read TGTGCCAGCAGCTTTCCGGACAGGGGGCTGCGTGAAAAACTGTTTTTT. It translates to CASSFPDRGLREKLFF.

The gene calls are TRBV19 and TRBJ2-1; possibly TRBD1 for D (5 bases). CDR1 is LNHDA, CDR2 SQIVND, per germline (reference sequence). The CDR3 runs 13 residues. V lost 3 bases and J lost 14, with 17 bases in between. The CDR3 reads CASSIRQGSFEFF. The CDR3 nucleotides read TGTGCCAGTAGTATCCGGCAGGGCTCCTTTGAGTTCTTC.

The gene calls are TRBV5-1 and TRBJ2-3, with D possibly TRBD1 on 6 matching bases. Trimming stripped 5 bases from V and 4 bases from J, with 14 bases between. CDR3 length equals 14 residues. The germline V gene encodes CDR1 SGHRS and CDR2 YFSETQ. The CDR3 reads CASRPQGIPDTQYF. The CDR3, as DNA: TGCGCCAGCAGGCCCCAGGGGATACCAGATACGCAGTATTTT.

The chain has TRBV11-1 and TRBJ1-1; TRBD1 aligns across 7 bases. This CDR3 contains 13 residues. CDR1 is SGHAT, CDR2 FQDESV, per germline (reference sequence). V lost 4 bases to trimming and J lost 3 bases; unmatched junction nucleotides: 2. The DNA for the CDR3 is TGTGCCAGCAGCTCCCAGGGGGACACTGAAGCTTTCTTT. Translating it yields CASSSQGDTEAFF.

The chain recombines TRBV9 with TRBJ1-1, with 8 bases identical to TRBD1. The length of the CDR3 is 15 residues. V lost 4 bases, J lost 6 bases, and 11 bases stayed unmatched. Germline assignment: CDR1 SGDLS and CDR2 YYNGEE. Written as DNA, the CDR3 is TGTGCCAGCAGCACAGTTCAGGGGGCGCCGGCTGAAGCTTTCTTT. Translating it yields CASSTVQGAPAEAFF.

This rearrangement joins TRBV6-1 to TRBJ2-5; D is unresolved. Germline loops: CDR1 MNHNS, CDR2 SASEGT. The CDR3 is 13 amino acids. The ends were cut back, 2 bases at V and 5 bases at J, with 9 bases in the middle. Written as DNA, the CDR3 is TGTGCCAGCAGTGAAACAGTTTGGGAGACCCAGTACTTC. Translation gives CASSETVWETQYF.

The genes are TRBV5-1 and TRBJ2-5; 13 positions match TRBD2. The CDR3 covers 17 residues. Germline V gene lookup returns CDR1 SGHRS and CDR2 YFSETQ. The V and J ends lost 4 bases and 5 bases, in that order; junction bases with no gene match: 11. The DNA for the CDR3 is TGCGCCAGCAGCGACACTAGCGGGAGGGCCGTAGGGGAGACCCAGTACTTC. It is translated as CASSDTSGRAVGETQYF.